This T cell receptor (beta chain) is from a study of blood T cell repertoires in COVID-19. Overall study: Researchers got acute and convalescent COVID-19 samples from the United States, Italy and Spain.

V lost 5 bases to trimming and J lost 9 bases; unmatched junction nucleotides: 10. The CDR3 extends over 15 amino acids. Germline lookup yields CDR1 SGHAT and CDR2 FQNNGV. Participant reports of clinical history set cohort assignment. Libraries were prepared by immunoSEQ multiplex PCR; TCRdb keeps only in-frame clonotypes and omits some of them. The sample yields 300,000 to 350,000 clones, 65% to 90% seen once. V is TRBV11-2 and J is TRBJ1-6; TRBD1 aligns across 7 bases. The TCR comes from a woman between 35 and 50 years old with acute COVID-19. The sequencing input was PBMCs or T cells enriched from blood (not recorded which). Here the CDR3 DNA reads TGTGCCAGCAGCCCTCCGGTAGGGGGCGGTTCACCCCTCCACTTT. This sequence encodes CASSPPVGGGSPLHF. The full variable domain, completed using reference TRBV11-2 and TRBJ1-6, is EAGVAQSPRYKIIEKRQSVAFWCNPISGHATLYWYQQILGQGPKLLIQFQNNGVVDDSQLPKDRFSAERLKGVDSTLKIQPAKLEDSAVYLCASSPPVGGGSPLHFGNGTRLTVT.